Following are 32 T cell receptor beta chains from one sample sequenced in a study of PD-L1 blockade in urothelial cancer. Generated by immunoSEQ multiplex PCR, the TCRdb table keeps only in-frame clones and is missing some. The sample contains about 52,000 clones, 60% to 85% of which appear only once. The sequencing here drew on PBMCs, taken around atezolizumab (anti-PD-L1) treatment. These receptor sequences come from an older man with urothelial cancer.

This clone was observed a handful of times. The rearrangement joins TRBV25-1 to TRBJ2-7; tentatively, D is TRBD1 (5 bases). Deletions cut 2 bases from V and 9 bases from J, with 23 bases between. Germline loops: CDR1 MGHDK, CDR2 SYGVNS. The CDR3 consists of 16 residues. The CDR3 loop reads CASSEVGRQGRFGQYF. The CDR3, as DNA: TGTGCCAGCAGTGAAGTGGGTAGGCAGGGCCGTTTCGGGCAGTACTTC.

The chain combines TRBV18 with TRBJ2-3; maybe TRBD1 (6 bases). Germline values: CDR1 KGHSH, CDR2 LQKENI. The V gene lost 2 bases and the J gene lost 4 bases, with 10 bases spanning the gap. This CDR3 is built from 14 residues. The chain's CDR3 is CASSPVGTPDTQYF. The CDR3 DNA reads as TGTGCCAGCTCACCAGTAGGGACACCAGATACGCAGTATTTT.

V gene TRBV10-3 combines with J gene TRBJ2-7; 7 bases are a match to TRBD1. The germline gives CDR1 ENHRY, CDR2 SYGVKD. Germline trimming cut 7 bases from V and 3 bases from J; bases unmatched to any gene: 3. This CDR3 spans 12 amino acids. The CDR3 region has the DNA TGTGCCATCAAGGCAGGGGGCTACGAGCAGTACTTC. It yields the protein CAIKAGGYEQYF.

The chain combines TRBV5-1 with TRBJ2-5; no reliable D call. Trimming removed 5 bases from V and 1 base from J, with 9 bases in between. The CDR3 has 13 amino acids. CDR1 and CDR2 (germline): SGHRS, YFSETQ. CDR3 DNA: TGCGCCAGCAGGTTCGGTAGCCAAGAGACCCAGTACTTC. Protein sequence: CASRFGSQETQYF.

The chain combines TRBV5-1 with TRBJ2-2; 10 nucleotides align to TRBD2. After removal of 4 bases from V and 7 bases from J, the junction contained 10 bases not matched to a gene. The CDR3 extends over 16 amino acids. Looked up from germline, CDR1 is SGHRS and CDR2 is YFSETQ. The CDR3, as DNA: TGCGCCAGCAGCCGGGGACTAGCGCCCCCCCACGGGGAGCTGTTTTTT. This sequence encodes CASSRGLAPPHGELFF.

The rearrangement uses TRBV5-1 and TRBJ2-5; TRBD2 aligns across 7 bases. From germline, CDR1 is SGHRS and CDR2 YFSETQ. The CDR3 sequence is 15 residues long. V lost 3 bases to trimming and J lost 3 bases; unmatched junction nucleotides: 8. The CDR3 DNA follows: TGCGCCAGCAGCTCAGGACTAGGACCAAAAGAGACCCAGTACTTC. This translates into CASSSGLGPKETQYF.

The chain has TRBV7-3 and TRBJ2-1; 11 bases are shared with TRBD2. V gave up 5 bases and J gave up 6 bases; unmatched junction bases: 9. Germline CDR1 SGHTA, CDR2 FQGTGA. CDR3 size: 16 residues. The chain's CDR3 is CASSKQGSGRGNEQFF. The CDR3 nucleotides are TGTGCCAGCAGCAAGCAGGGTAGCGGGAGGGGCAATGAGCAGTTCTTC.

In its sample, this clone was seen a few times. CDR3 sequence (DNA): TGTGCCAGCAGTGACTCGGGACACCCTAATGAAAAACTGTTTTTT. This gives the protein CASSDSGHPNEKLFF. The chain is built from TRBV28 and TRBJ1-4; weak D call: TRBD1 (6 bases). The V gene lost 5 bases and the J gene lost 3 bases, with 13 bases spanning the gap. CDR3 length: 15 amino acids. Germline V gene lookup returns CDR1 MDHEN and CDR2 SYDVKM.

A word on this clone: Other nucleotide sequences from this sample produce the same CDR3. The rearrangement uses TRBV18 and TRBJ2-2; no clear D gene. Per germline, CDR1 KGHSH and CDR2 LQKENI. The CDR3 has 15 amino acids. Trimming removed 3 bases at V and 4 bases at J, with 12 bases between. The DNA of the CDR3 is TGTGCCAGCTCACCGGGTGGAAGGAGCACCGGGGAGCTGTTTTTT. Translation: CASSPGGRSTGELFF.

The V gene is TRBV7-2, the J gene TRBJ1-5; D is unresolved. CDR1 SGHTA and CDR2 FQGNSA come from the germline V gene. V shed 3 bases and J shed 7 bases, with 13 bases lying between them. The CDR3 loop spans 14 amino acids. The CDR3 DNA reads TGTGCCAGCAGCTTGAGAGGGCAGGAACAGCCCCAGCATTTT. Its translation: CASSLRGQEQPQHF. The full variable domain, completed using reference TRBV7-2 and TRBJ1-5, is GAGVSQSPSNKVTEKGKDVELRCDPISGHTALYWYRQSLGQGLEFLIYFQGNSAPDKSGLPSDRFSAERTGGSVSTLTIQRTQQEDSAVYLCASSLRGQEQPQHFGDGTRLSIL.

This clone was seen only a few times. The same CDR3 arises from other DNA sequences in this sample as well. The genes are TRBV2 and TRBJ1-1; D might be TRBD1 (6 bases). Per germline, CDR1 SNHLY and CDR2 FYNNEI. The CDR3 runs 13 residues. Trimming cost V 8 bases and J 1 base, with 11 bases left between them. The CDR3 spells CASDGQKNTEAFF. The CDR3 DNA sequence: TGTGCCAGCGATGGACAGAAGAACACTGAAGCTTTCTTT.

In this sample, this clone turned up once. This sequence joins TRBV4-1 and TRBJ2-3; 10 nucleotides match TRBD2. CDR1 and CDR2 (germline): MGHRA, YSYEKL. Germline trimming cut 1 base from V and 6 bases from J; bases unmatched to any gene: 10. The CDR3 has 17 residues. CDR3 region: CASSQVALAGYSDTQYF. The CDR3 region has the DNA TGCGCCAGCAGCCAAGTAGCACTAGCGGGGTACTCGGATACGCAGTATTTT.

In the case of this clone: One junction end does not reproduce the germline sequence, and a read error may be involved. The CDR3: CASSRASGYSYEQYF. The CDR3 DNA reads TGTGCTAGCAGCCGAGCTAGCGGATACTCCTACGAGCAGTACTTC. The chain carries TRBV7-7 and TRBJ2-7; 7 nucleotides line up with TRBD2. CDR1 is SSHAT and CDR2 is FNYEAQ in the germline V gene (reference sequence). The CDR3 extends over 15 amino acids. Looking up the rest from reference TRBV7-7 and TRBJ2-7 gives the full variable domain: GAGVSQSPRYKVTKRGQDVTLRCDPISSHATLYWYQQALGQGPEFLTYFNYEAQPDKSGLPSDRFSAERPEGSISTLTIQRTEQRDSAMYRCASSRASGYSYEQYFGPGTRLTVT.

The rearrangement links TRBV7-9 to TRBJ2-7; 8 bases are shared with TRBD1. The J segment lost 5 bases and the V segment lost 7 bases, leaving 7 bases of the junction unmatched. This CDR3 is built from 13 residues. The germline V gene has CDR1 SEHNR and CDR2 FQNEAQ (reference sequence). The chain's CDR3 is CASKGQEDDEQYF. In DNA, the CDR3 is TGTGCCAGCAAGGGACAGGAGGATGACGAGCAGTACTTC.

This clone was counted between two and nine times. CDR3 nucleotides: TGTGCCAGCAGCTTATCGGGGGGACAAGAGACCCAGTACTTC. It codes for CASSLSGGQETQYF. This chain links TRBV7-3 with TRBJ2-5; 7 bases agree with TRBD2. The CDR3 sequence is 14 residues long. CDR1 and CDR2 (germline): SGHTA, FQGTGA. Losses at the gene ends were 2 bases for V and 2 bases for J; bases not matched to a gene: 2.

This chain uses TRBV7-3 with TRBJ2-1; TRBD2 aligns across 10 bases. With 5 bases clipped from V and 7 bases from J, the junction kept 14 bases outside the gene matches. The CDR3 loop spans 17 amino acids. CDR1 is SGHTA and CDR2 is FQGTGA in the germline V gene. CDR3 sequence: CASSPSPRISGRNEQFF. CDR3 bases: TGTGCCAGCAGCCCAAGTCCCCGGATTAGCGGGAGGAATGAGCAGTTCTTC.

V usage is TRBV11-2 and J usage is TRBJ2-3; the match to TRBD2 covers 7 bases. CDR3 length: 16 residues. Germline trimming cut 1 base from V and 2 bases from J; bases unmatched to any gene: 6. Germline V gene sequence: CDR1 SGHAT, CDR2 FQNNGV. CDR3 sequence (DNA): TGTGCCAGCAGCTTAGGAGCGGGGACGGCCACAGATACGCAGTATTTT. Translating gives CASSLGAGTATDTQYF.

The chain has TRBV12-5 and TRBJ2-7, with 9 positions matching TRBD2. Trimming at V came to 3 bases and at J to 4 bases, leaving 7 bases not matched to a gene. CDR1 is LGHNT and CDR2 is FRNRAP in the germline V gene. The CDR3 runs 15 residues. DNA for the CDR3: TGTGCTAGTGGTTTCCCCCGTAGCGGGGGTTACGAGCAGTACTTC. Its protein product is CASGFPRSGGYEQYF.

The CDR3 spells CASSPQGATEAFF. CDR3 DNA: TGTGCCAGCTCACCTCAGGGTGCCACTGAAGCTTTCTTT. V is TRBV18 and J is TRBJ1-1, with D possibly TRBD1 on 5 matching bases. Germline CDR1 is KGHSH and CDR2 is LQKENI. The CDR3 is 13 residues long. V was trimmed by 3 bases and J by 4 bases, leaving 9 bases between them.

The chain is built from TRBV5-1 and TRBJ2-2; TRBD1 matches 7 bases. The CDR3 is made up of 15 amino acids. J lost 5 bases, V lost 5 bases, and 9 bases had no gene match. Germline V gene sequence: CDR1 SGHRS, CDR2 YFSETQ. CDR3 region: CASSSRGQRTGELFF. CDR3 bases: TGCGCCAGCAGTTCAAGGGGGCAAAGGACCGGGGAGCTGTTTTTT. Combining the CDR3 with reference TRBV5-1 and TRBJ2-2 gives the whole variable domain KAGVTQTPRYLIKTRGQQVTLSCSPISGHRSVSWYQQTPGQGLQFLFEYFSETQRNKGNFPGRFSGRQFSNSRSEMNVSTLELGDSALYLCASSSRGQRTGELFFGEGSRLTVL.

The sample holds a few counts of this clone. V usage is TRBV28 and J usage is TRBJ1-3; D gene unclear. V dropped 5 bases and J dropped 8 bases, with 7 bases sitting between them. The CDR3 runs 11 residues. In germline, CDR1 is MDHEN, CDR2 SYDVKM. Here the CDR3 reads CASSDSDTIYF. DNA of the CDR3: TGTGCCAGCAGTGATAGTGACACCATATATTTT.

DNA of the CDR3: TGTGCCAGCAGCCAATCGCCAGGGGGCACAGATACGCAGTATTTT. Translation gives CASSQSPGGTDTQYF. The chain is built from TRBV16 and TRBJ2-3, with a tentative D call TRBD1 (6 bases). Trimming cost V 0 bases and J 1 base, with 8 bases left between them. This CDR3 is 15 amino acids long. Germline CDR1 is KGHSY and CDR2 is FQNENV.

The chain couples TRBV21-1 to TRBJ1-5; the table gives TRBD1 as D, unverified against the DNA. TRBV21-1 is a pseudogene locus. There are 18 residues in the CDR3. As DNA, the CDR3 is TGTGCCAGCAGCAAAGAAGGGACAGGGTGCTCTTCCAATCAGCCCCAGCATTTT. It encodes CASSKEGTGCSSNQPQHF.

The chain recombines TRBV7-2 with TRBJ2-1; 9 positions match TRBD2. Germline CDR1 and CDR2: SGHTA and FQGNSA. The CDR3 has 15 residues. Trimming cost V 7 bases and J 6 bases; bases outside gene matches: 10. The CDR3, as DNA: TGTGCCAGCACCATGGTGGCGGGGGGGCTCAATGAGCAGTTCTTC. This encodes CASTMVAGGLNEQFF.

This chain uses TRBV10-1 with TRBJ1-1; tentative D call: TRBD1 (6 bases). CDR3 length: 13 residues. V lost 10 bases and J lost 0, with 12 bases in between. Germline CDR1 WNHNN, CDR2 SYGVQD (reference sequence). The CDR3 region has the DNA TGCGCCACCGCGACAGGAATGAACACTGAAGCTTTCTTT. Translating gives CATATGMNTEAFF.

This chain links TRBV19 with TRBJ2-2; no definite D call. The CDR3 is 16 amino acids. With 3 bases removed from V and 2 bases from J, the gap between germline ends came to 13 bases. The germline CDR1 and CDR2 sequences are LNHDA and SQIVND (reference sequence). The CDR3 DNA follows: TGTGCCAGTAGTATCGGTCAGGCCCTTAACACCGGGGAGCTGTTTTTT. It translates to CASSIGQALNTGELFF. Filled out from reference TRBV19 and TRBJ2-2, the complete variable domain reads DGGITQSPKYLFRKEGQNVTLSCEQNLNHDAMYWYRQDPGQGLRLIYYSQIVNDFQKGDIAEGYSVSREKKESFPLTVTSAQKNPTAFYLCASSIGQALNTGELFFGEGSRLTVL.

This clone is a singleton in its sample. This chain uses TRBV4-2 with TRBJ2-1; 9 nucleotides line up with TRBD2. V trimming: 4 bases; J trimming: 2 bases; junction bases outside the gene matches: 3. The CDR3 runs to 15 residues. CDR1 and CDR2 from the germline V gene are LGHNA and YNFKEQ. The CDR3 region has the DNA TGTGCCAGCAGCCCTTTAGCGGGGGCCTACAATGAGCAGTTCTTC. This codes for CASSPLAGAYNEQFF.

J is TRBJ1-4 and V is TRBV4-1, with D uncertain. The CDR3 has 15 residues. The germline CDR1 and CDR2 sequences are MGHRA and YSYEKL. Deletions cut 1 base from V and 8 bases from J, with 14 bases between. This chain's CDR3 is CASSQVREVREKLFF. The CDR3 DNA follows: TGCGCCAGCAGCCAAGTGAGGGAGGTACGGGAAAAACTGTTTTTT.

This chain joins TRBV5-1 and TRBJ1-1, with D uncertain. Germline V gives CDR1 SGHRS, CDR2 YFSETQ. Trimming pared 0 bases from V and 3 bases from J, leaving 12 bases between. The CDR3 length is 15 residues. CDR3 bases: TGCGCCAGCAGCTTGGGCCGGGGAGAGTACACTGAAGCTTTCTTT. Protein sequence: CASSLGRGEYTEAFF.

This sequence joins TRBV5-1 and TRBJ2-7; 10 positions match TRBD1. J gave up 1 base and V 4 bases, and 8 bases lay outside the gene matches. Germline V gene sequence: CDR1 SGHRS, CDR2 YFSETQ. There are 16 residues in the CDR3. CDR3 residues: CASSTGQGVRSYEQYF. Written as DNA, the CDR3 is TGCGCCAGCAGCACTGGACAGGGGGTCAGGTCCTACGAGCAGTACTTC.

This chain links TRBV7-9 with TRBJ1-1; unclear D gene. Per germline, CDR1 SEHNR and CDR2 FQNEAQ (reference sequence). The length of the CDR3 is 13 residues. V shed 5 bases and J shed 7 bases, with 14 bases lying between them. CDR3 sequence (DNA): TGTGCCAGCAGCCTGCGGCCGGGAGTTGAAGCTTTCTTT. It is translated as CASSLRPGVEAFF.

The rearrangement joins TRBV4-1 to TRBJ2-3; 10 nucleotides match TRBD2. The V and J ends lost 1 base and 2 bases, in that order; junction bases with no gene match: 6. Germline V gene data show CDR1 as MGHRA and CDR2 as YSYEKL. The CDR3 is 17 amino acids. The CDR3 DNA reads as TGCGCCAGCAGCCAAGGGAGCGGGGGGGCGAACACAGATACGCAGTATTTT. This translates into CASSQGSGGANTDTQYF.